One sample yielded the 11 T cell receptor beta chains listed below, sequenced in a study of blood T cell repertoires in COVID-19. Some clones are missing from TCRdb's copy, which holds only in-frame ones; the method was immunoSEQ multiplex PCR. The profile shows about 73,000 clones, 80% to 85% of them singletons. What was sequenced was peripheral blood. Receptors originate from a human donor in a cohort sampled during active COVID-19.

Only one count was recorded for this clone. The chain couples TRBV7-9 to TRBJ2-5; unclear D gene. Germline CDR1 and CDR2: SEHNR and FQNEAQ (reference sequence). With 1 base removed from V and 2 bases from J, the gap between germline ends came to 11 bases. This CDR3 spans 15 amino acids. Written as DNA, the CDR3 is TGTGCCAGCAGCTTAGGACATACAGTTCAAGAGACCCAGTACTTC. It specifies CASSLGHTVQETQYF.

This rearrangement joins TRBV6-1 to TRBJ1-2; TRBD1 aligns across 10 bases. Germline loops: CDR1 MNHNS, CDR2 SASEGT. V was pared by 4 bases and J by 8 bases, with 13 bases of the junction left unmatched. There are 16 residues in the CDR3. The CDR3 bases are TGTGCCAGCAGTGCATGGGACAGGGGCATACCCTCGGGCTACACCTTC. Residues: CASSAWDRGIPSGYTF.

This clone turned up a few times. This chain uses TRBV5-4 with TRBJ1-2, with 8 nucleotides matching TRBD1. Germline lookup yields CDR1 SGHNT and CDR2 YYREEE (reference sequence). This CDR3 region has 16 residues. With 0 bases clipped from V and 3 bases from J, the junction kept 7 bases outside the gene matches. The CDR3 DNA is TGTGCCAGCAGCTTGGGACAGGGGCTCGGGGACTATGGCTACACCTTC. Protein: CASSLGQGLGDYGYTF.

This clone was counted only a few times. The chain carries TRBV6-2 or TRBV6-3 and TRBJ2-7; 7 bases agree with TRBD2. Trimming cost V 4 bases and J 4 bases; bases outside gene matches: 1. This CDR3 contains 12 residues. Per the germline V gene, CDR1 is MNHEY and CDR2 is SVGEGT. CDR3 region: CASSWGGYEQYF. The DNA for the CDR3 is TGTGCCAGCAGTTGGGGAGGGTACGAGCAGTACTTC.

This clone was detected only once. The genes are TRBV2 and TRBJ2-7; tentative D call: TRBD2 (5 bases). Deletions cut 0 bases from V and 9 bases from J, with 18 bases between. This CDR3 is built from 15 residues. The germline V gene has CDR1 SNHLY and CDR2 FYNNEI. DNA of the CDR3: TGTGCCAGCAGTGAAGCGTCAAACAGACTACTTCGGCAGTACTTC. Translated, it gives CASSEASNRLLRQYF.

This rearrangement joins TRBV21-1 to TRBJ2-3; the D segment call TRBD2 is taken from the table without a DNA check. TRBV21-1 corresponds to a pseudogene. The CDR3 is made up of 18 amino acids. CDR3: CASSKVPPSGGAGDTQYF. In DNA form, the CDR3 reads TGTGCCAGCAGCAAAGTCCCCCCCAGCGGGGGCGCGGGAGATACGCAGTATTTT.

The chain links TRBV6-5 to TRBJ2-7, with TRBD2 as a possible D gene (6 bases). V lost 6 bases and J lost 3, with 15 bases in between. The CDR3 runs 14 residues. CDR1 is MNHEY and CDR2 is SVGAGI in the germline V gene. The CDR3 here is CASSRGGPLYEQYF. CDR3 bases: TGTGCCAGCAGCCGGGGAGGACCCCTCTACGAGCAGTACTTC.

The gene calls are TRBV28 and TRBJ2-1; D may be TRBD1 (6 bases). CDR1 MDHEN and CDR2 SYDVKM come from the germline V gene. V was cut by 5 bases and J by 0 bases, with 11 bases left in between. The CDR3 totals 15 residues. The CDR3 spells CASSPWTDSYNEQFF. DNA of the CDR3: TGTGCCAGCAGTCCCTGGACAGACTCCTACAATGAGCAGTTCTTC.

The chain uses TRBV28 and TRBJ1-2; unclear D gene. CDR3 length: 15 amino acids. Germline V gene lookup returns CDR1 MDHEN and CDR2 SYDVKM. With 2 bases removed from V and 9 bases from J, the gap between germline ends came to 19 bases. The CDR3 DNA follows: TGTGCCAGCAGTTTAAATGCCCGACCCTTCGGGAGCTACACCTTC. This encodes CASSLNARPFGSYTF.

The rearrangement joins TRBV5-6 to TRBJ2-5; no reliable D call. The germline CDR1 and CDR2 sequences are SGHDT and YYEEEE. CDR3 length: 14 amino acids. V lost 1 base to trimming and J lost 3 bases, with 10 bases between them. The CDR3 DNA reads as TGTGCCAGCAGCTTGACCAGTCCCAAAGAGACCCAGTACTTC. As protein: CASSLTSPKETQYF.

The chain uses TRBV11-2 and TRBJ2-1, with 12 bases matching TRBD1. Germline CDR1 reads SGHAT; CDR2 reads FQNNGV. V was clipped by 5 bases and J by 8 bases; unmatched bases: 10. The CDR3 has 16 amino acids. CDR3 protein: CASSQGQGAVYHEQFF. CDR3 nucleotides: TGTGCCAGCAGCCAGGGACAGGGGGCTGTTTACCATGAGCAGTTCTTC.